These 26 T cell receptor beta chains came from one sample sequenced in a study of blood T cell repertoires in COVID-19. Using immunoSEQ multiplex PCR, the repertoire was profiled, and TCRdb retains in-frame clones only, with some absent. The sample carries tens of thousands of clones, 83% recorded once. Sequencing was performed on peripheral blood. The receptors come from a human donor in a cohort sampled during active COVID-19.

In this sample, this clone turned up once. The V gene is TRBV7-6, the J gene TRBJ1-2, with D hard to call. The CDR3 consists of 15 residues. The ends were cut back, 4 bases at V and 8 bases at J, with 20 bases in the middle. In germline, CDR1 is SGHVS, CDR2 FNYEAQ. The CDR3 DNA is TGTGCCAGCAGCTCTACCTGGGCCATTGGTGAGGGCTACACCTTC. Amino acids: CASSSTWAIGEGYTF.

The sample holds one count of this clone. The chain joins TRBV6-2 or TRBV6-3 to TRBJ2-3; the D gene is possibly TRBD1 (5 bases). CDR3 length: 15 amino acids. V lost 3 bases and J 3 bases, leaving 13 bases between the germline ends. Per germline, CDR1 MNHEY and CDR2 SVGEGT. The CDR3 protein is CASSYGARGTDTQYF. As DNA, the CDR3 is TGTGCCAGCAGTTATGGGGCCCGAGGTACAGATACGCAGTATTTT.

V is TRBV20-1 and J is TRBJ1-2; D is perhaps TRBD1 (5 bases). This CDR3 region has 14 residues. Trimming left V 3 bases short and J 0 bases short, with 11 bases between. Germline values: CDR1 DFQATT, CDR2 SNEGSKA (reference sequence). CDR3: CSASNPGANYGYTF. The CDR3 bases are TGCAGTGCTAGTAACCCGGGGGCTAACTATGGCTACACCTTC.

V is TRBV28 and J is TRBJ1-2, with D tentatively TRBD1 (6 bases). Germline CDR1 and CDR2: MDHEN and SYDVKM. The V end lost 2 bases, the J end lost 7 bases, and 14 bases lay between the germline ends. The CDR3 is made up of 14 amino acids. The CDR3 sequence is CASSLRDILVGYTF. CDR3 sequence (DNA): TGTGCCAGCAGTTTAAGGGACATTCTCGTTGGCTACACCTTC.

There are a few counts of this clone. This rearrangement joins TRBV5-6 to TRBJ2-6; the D gene is possibly TRBD1 (5 bases). Deletions cut 1 base from V and 0 bases from J, with 8 bases between. The CDR3 totals 16 residues. In germline, CDR1 is SGHDT, CDR2 YYEEEE. This CDR3 reads CASSLTGLSGANVLTF. The CDR3 coding sequence is TGTGCCAGCAGCTTGACAGGTCTCTCTGGGGCCAACGTCCTGACTTTC.

The chain is built from TRBV4-3 and TRBJ2-1, with D perhaps TRBD1 (6 bases). CDR3 size: 16 residues. V was shortened by 4 bases and J by 2 bases, with 15 bases between the two germline ends. Looked up from germline, CDR1 is LGHNA and CDR2 is YSLEER. The CDR3 DNA follows: TGCGCCAGCAGCCTTGGGTGGACAGTGACCTACAATGAGCAGTTCTTC. This gives the protein CASSLGWTVTYNEQFF.

This clone was detected once. V gene TRBV7-8 combines with J gene TRBJ2-4; 10 nucleotides line up with TRBD1. The CDR3 has 16 amino acids. Germline lookup yields CDR1 SGHVS and CDR2 FQNEAQ. The V segment lost 3 bases and the J segment 0 bases; nucleotides outside the gene matches: 2. The CDR3 bases are TGTGCCAGCAGCTTGGACAGGGGGTTAGCCAAAAACATTCAGTACTTC. Translating gives CASSLDRGLAKNIQYF.

CDR3 sequence (DNA): TGTGCCACCAGTGATTGGGCAGCGGGCTATGGCTACACCTTC. This encodes CATSDWAAGYGYTF. The chain recombines TRBV24-1 with TRBJ1-2; no reliable D call. V was cut by 2 bases and J by 4 bases, with 10 bases left in between. Germline lookup yields CDR1 KGHDR and CDR2 SFDVKD. The length of the CDR3 is 14 residues.

The V gene is TRBV2, the J gene TRBJ2-3; weak D call: TRBD1 (5 bases). CDR1 and CDR2 (germline): SNHLY, FYNNEI. This CDR3 has 15 amino acids. Trimming left V 3 bases short and J 3 bases short, with 13 bases between. CDR3 in amino acids: CASSDLGSGTDTQYF. CDR3 DNA sequence: TGTGCCAGCAGTGACCTGGGGTCAGGGACAGATACGCAGTATTTT.

The chain has TRBV23-1 and TRBJ1-2; a possible D gene is TRBD1 (5 bases). TRBV23-1 is labeled an ORF, and its function is uncertain. This CDR3 comprises 20 residues. V dropped 0 bases and J dropped 3 bases, with 26 bases sitting between them. The CDR3 region has the DNA TGCGCCAGCAGTCAATCAGCGGGAGCAGGGTGCTCCATGCCTGACTATGGCTACACCTTC. Amino acid sequence: CASSQSAGAGCSMPDYGYTF.

This clone occurred once. This sequence joins TRBV5-1 and TRBJ1-6; D call uncertain. V lost 4 bases and J lost 4, with 9 bases in between. The CDR3 is 14 amino acids. Germline CDR1 SGHRS, CDR2 YFSETQ. The DNA of the CDR3 is TGCGCCAGCAGCGAGGGTTCTTATAATTCACCCCTCCACTTT. Translation gives CASSEGSYNSPLHF.

This clone was detected only once. This rearrangement joins TRBV7-3 to TRBJ2-5; 8 nucleotides agree with TRBD1. This CDR3 has 13 amino acids. Trimming at V came to 2 bases and at J to 5 bases, leaving 1 base not matched to a gene. Germline CDR1 and CDR2: SGHTA and FQGTGA. CDR3 DNA sequence: TGTGCCAGCAGCTTAGGACAGGGTGAGACCCAGTACTTC. This codes for CASSLGQGETQYF.

The chain links TRBV4-1 to TRBJ2-7, with 8 bases identical to TRBD2. The length of the CDR3 is 16 residues. Trimming cost V 0 bases and J 5 bases; bases outside gene matches: 9. CDR1 and CDR2 (germline): MGHRA, YSYEKL. CDR3 amino acids: CASSQDSGLASHEQYF. CDR3 DNA: TGCGCCAGCAGCCAAGATTCCGGACTAGCATCCCACGAGCAGTACTTC.

The rearrangement uses TRBV4-1 and TRBJ2-5; unclear D gene. Germline V gene data show CDR1 as MGHRA and CDR2 as YSYEKL. Trimming removed 0 bases from V and 2 bases from J, with 7 bases in between. CDR3 size: 14 residues. The CDR3 protein is CASSQDPVQETQYF. For the CDR3, the DNA is TGCGCCAGCAGCCAAGATCCAGTACAAGAGACCCAGTACTTC.

The chain recombines TRBV19 with TRBJ1-4; no clear D gene. Germline V gene sequence: CDR1 LNHDA, CDR2 SQIVND (reference sequence). V was cut by 3 bases and J by 3 bases, with 14 bases left in between. There are 16 residues in the CDR3. CDR3 DNA sequence: TGTGCCAGTAGTATCGTCCACAGATTTCCTAATGAAAAACTGTTTTTT. Translated, it gives CASSIVHRFPNEKLFF.

The J gene is TRBJ2-5, the V gene TRBV7-9, with D tentatively TRBD1 (7 bases). The CDR3 is made up of 16 amino acids. V lost 3 bases to trimming and J lost 5 bases, with 19 bases between them. Germline loops: CDR1 SEHNR, CDR2 FQNEAQ (reference sequence). This chain's CDR3 is CASSLTAGRGRETQYF. CDR3 DNA: TGTGCCAGCAGCTTGACTGCCGGCAGGGGGAGGGAGACCCAGTACTTC.

The genes are TRBV20-1 and TRBJ2-3; D not resolved. The CDR3 loop spans 10 amino acids. V dropped 6 bases and J dropped 5 bases, with 6 bases sitting between them. Germline assignment: CDR1 DFQATT and CDR2 SNEGSKA (reference sequence). The CDR3 DNA follows: TGCAGTGCCCTCAGAGATACGCAGTATTTT. Translating gives CSALRDTQYF.

This rearrangement joins TRBV7-2 to TRBJ2-3; D unclear. This CDR3 has 14 residues. Trimming removed 1 base at V and 3 bases at J, with 8 bases between. Germline CDR1 and CDR2: SGHTA and FQGNSA. The CDR3, as DNA: TGTGCCAGCAGCTTAGGACCAGCGACAGATACGCAGTATTTT. Amino acid sequence: CASSLGPATDTQYF.

The CDR3, as DNA: TGCGCCAGCAGCCTTACTTACGCGTCCGGGACAGCTTCTGGGGCCAACGTCCTGACTTTC. It encodes CASSLTYASGTASGANVLTF. The V and J genes are TRBV4-1 and TRBJ2-6, with TRBD1 matching 7 bases. This CDR3 region has 20 residues. Losses at the gene ends were 4 bases for V and 1 base for J; bases not matched to a gene: 16. Germline lookup yields CDR1 MGHRA and CDR2 YSYEKL.

The V call is TRBV10-1, the J call TRBJ2-1, with 10 bases that match TRBD2. Germline V gives CDR1 WNHNN, CDR2 SYGVQD (reference sequence). The junction had 4 bases not matched to a gene; V was cut back by 3 bases and J by 5 bases. The CDR3 covers 15 residues. CDR3 bases: TGCGCCAGCAGTGATCCAGCGGGGGGGCACAATGAGCAGTTCTTC. Protein product: CASSDPAGGHNEQFF.

The rearrangement uses TRBV5-4 and TRBJ1-1; 8 bases match TRBD1. Germline lookup yields CDR1 SGHNT and CDR2 YYREEE (reference sequence). This CDR3 comprises 12 residues. The V gene end was trimmed by 4 bases and the J gene end by 8 bases; junction bases not matched to a gene: 4. The DNA of the CDR3 is TGTGCCAGCAGCCCGAGGGACAGGGAAGCTTTCTTT. Translating gives CASSPRDREAFF.

The V gene is TRBV30, the J gene TRBJ1-5; the D is unclear. The germline gives CDR1 GTSNPN, CDR2 SVGIG (reference sequence). The CDR3 consists of 13 residues. V shed 0 bases and J shed 2 bases, with 5 bases lying between them. For the CDR3, the DNA is TGTGCCTGGAGTGTGCAGGGCAATCAGCCCCAGCATTTT. This sequence encodes CAWSVQGNQPQHF.

The chain has TRBV5-4 and TRBJ1-2, with D unresolved. The length of the CDR3 is 14 residues. V gave up 0 bases and J gave up 4 bases, with 10 bases separating them. Germline CDR1 reads SGHNT; CDR2 reads YYREEE (reference sequence). CDR3 coding DNA: TGTGCCAGCAGCTTGGGGTTGGGCTTCTATGGCTACACCTTC. Translated: CASSLGLGFYGYTF. The full variable domain, in which reference TRBV5-4 and TRBJ1-2 provide the parts outside the CDR3, is ETGVTQSPTHLIKTRGQQVTLRCSSQSGHNTVSWYQQALGQGPQFIFQYYREEENGRGNFPPRFSGLQFPNYSSELNVNALELDDSALYLCASSLGLGFYGYTFGSGTRLTVV.

The chain joins TRBV29-1 to TRBJ1-2, with TRBD1 as a possible D gene (6 bases). Trimming took off 5 bases at V and 0 bases at J, with 25 bases between the two ends. CDR3 size: 18 residues. The germline V gene encodes CDR1 SQVTM and CDR2 ANQGSEA. The CDR3 region has the DNA TGCAGCGTTCAGGGGAGAGGGCCGCCCACGACTTCTAACTATGGCTACACCTTC. This translates into CSVQGRGPPTTSNYGYTF.

The rearrangement links TRBV5-1 to TRBJ2-1, with 8 bases that match TRBD1. The trim removed 3 bases at V and 4 bases at J, leaving 6 bases unmatched. This CDR3 is 15 amino acids long. In germline, CDR1 is SGHRS, CDR2 YFSETQ. CDR3 nucleotides: TGCGCCAGCAGCTCCCCGGACAGGGTGTACAATGAGCAGTTCTTC. Translating gives CASSSPDRVYNEQFF. Complete variable domain (other parts from reference TRBV5-1 and TRBJ2-1): KAGVTQTPRYLIKTRGQQVTLSCSPISGHRSVSWYQQTPGQGLQFLFEYFSETQRNKGNFPGRFSGRQFSNSRSEMNVSTLELGDSALYLCASSSPDRVYNEQFFGPGTRLTVL.

V and J are TRBV7-6 and TRBJ1-5, with TRBD1 matching over 8 bases. The CDR3 sequence is 15 residues long. The germline V gene encodes CDR1 SGHVS and CDR2 FNYEAQ. The V segment lost 5 bases and the J segment 4 bases; nucleotides outside the gene matches: 7. The DNA for the CDR3 is TGTGCCAGCAGCCCAGAGACAGGGGTTAATCAGCCCCAGCATTTT. Amino acids: CASSPETGVNQPQHF.